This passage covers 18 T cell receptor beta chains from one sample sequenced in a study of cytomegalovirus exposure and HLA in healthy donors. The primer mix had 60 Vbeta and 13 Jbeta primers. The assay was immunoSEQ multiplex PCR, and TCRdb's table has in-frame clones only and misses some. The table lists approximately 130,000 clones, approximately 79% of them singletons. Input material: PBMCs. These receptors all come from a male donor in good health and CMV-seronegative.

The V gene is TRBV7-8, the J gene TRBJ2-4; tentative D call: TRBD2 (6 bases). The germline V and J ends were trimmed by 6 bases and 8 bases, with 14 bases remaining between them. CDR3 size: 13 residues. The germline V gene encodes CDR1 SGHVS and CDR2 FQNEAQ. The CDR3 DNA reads TGTGCCAGCAGTACGGGGGTAAGGGACATTCAGTACTTC. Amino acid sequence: CASSTGVRDIQYF. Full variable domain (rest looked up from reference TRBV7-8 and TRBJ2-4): GAGVSQSPRYKVAKRGQDVALRCDPISGHVSLFWYQQALGQGPEFLTYFQNEAQLDKSGLPSDRFFAERPEGSVSTLKIQRTQQEDSAVYLCASSTGVRDIQYFGAGTRLSVL.

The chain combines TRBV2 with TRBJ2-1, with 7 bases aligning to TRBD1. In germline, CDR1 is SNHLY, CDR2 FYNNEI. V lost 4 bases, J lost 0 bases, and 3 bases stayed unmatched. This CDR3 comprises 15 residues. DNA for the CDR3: TGTGCCAGCAGTGCGGACAGGAGCTCCTACAATGAGCAGTTCTTC. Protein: CASSADRSSYNEQFF.

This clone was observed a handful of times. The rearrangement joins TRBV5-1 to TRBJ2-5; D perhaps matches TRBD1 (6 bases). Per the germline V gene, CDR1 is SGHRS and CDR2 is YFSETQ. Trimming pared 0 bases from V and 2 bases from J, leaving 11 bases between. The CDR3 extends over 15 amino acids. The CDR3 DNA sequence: TGCGCCAGCAGCTTGGGCAGGGGTGGGCAAGAGACCCAGTACTTC. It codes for CASSLGRGGQETQYF.

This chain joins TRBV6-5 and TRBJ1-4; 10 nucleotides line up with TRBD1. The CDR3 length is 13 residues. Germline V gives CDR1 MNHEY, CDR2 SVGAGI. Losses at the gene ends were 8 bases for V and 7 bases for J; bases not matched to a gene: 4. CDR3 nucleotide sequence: TGTGCCAGCTACGGACAGGGGGGTGAAAAACTGTTTTTT. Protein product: CASYGQGGEKLFF.

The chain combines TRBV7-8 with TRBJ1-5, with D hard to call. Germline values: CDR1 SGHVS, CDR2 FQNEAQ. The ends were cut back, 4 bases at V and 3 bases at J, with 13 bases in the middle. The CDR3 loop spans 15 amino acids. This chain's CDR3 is CASSSQGGHNQPQHF. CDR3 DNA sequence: TGTGCCAGCAGCTCCCAAGGTGGGCACAATCAGCCCCAGCATTTT.

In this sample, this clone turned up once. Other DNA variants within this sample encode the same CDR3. The CDR3 coding sequence is TGTGCCAGCAGTGTAAACAGGGGCTCCTACGAGCAGTACTTC. Protein sequence: CASSVNRGSYEQYF. The chain combines TRBV6-1 with TRBJ2-7; 7 bases are a match to TRBD1. The V and J ends lost 4 bases and 0 bases, in that order; junction bases with no gene match: 3. Per the germline V gene, CDR1 is MNHNS and CDR2 is SASEGT. The CDR3 is 14 amino acids.

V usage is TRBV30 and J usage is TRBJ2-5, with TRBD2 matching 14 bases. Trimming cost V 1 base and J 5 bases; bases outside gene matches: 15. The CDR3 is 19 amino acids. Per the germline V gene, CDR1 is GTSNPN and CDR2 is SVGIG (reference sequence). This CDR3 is CAWSGYPGLAGVGQETQYF. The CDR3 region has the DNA TGTGCCTGGAGTGGGTACCCGGGACTAGCGGGGGTTGGTCAGGAGACCCAGTACTTC.

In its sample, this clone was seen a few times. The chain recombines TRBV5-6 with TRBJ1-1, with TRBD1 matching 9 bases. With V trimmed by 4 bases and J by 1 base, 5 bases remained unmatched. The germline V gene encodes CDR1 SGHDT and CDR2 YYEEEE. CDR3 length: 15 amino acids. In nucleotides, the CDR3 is TGTGCCAGCAGCAGAGGGACAGGGCGGAACACTGAAGCTTTCTTT. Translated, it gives CASSRGTGRNTEAFF.

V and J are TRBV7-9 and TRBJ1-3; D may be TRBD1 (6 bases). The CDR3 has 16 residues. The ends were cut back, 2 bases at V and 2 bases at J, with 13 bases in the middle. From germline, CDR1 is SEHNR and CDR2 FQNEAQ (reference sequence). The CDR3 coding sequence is TGTGCCAGCAGCTTAAAGGGGGGGGGCCCTGGAAACACCATATATTTT. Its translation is CASSLKGGGPGNTIYF.

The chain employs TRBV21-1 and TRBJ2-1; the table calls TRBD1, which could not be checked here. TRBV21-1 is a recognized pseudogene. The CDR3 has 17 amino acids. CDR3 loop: CASSPMSKWTGSNEQFF. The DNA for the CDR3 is TGTGCCAGCAGCCCAATGAGTAAGTGGACAGGGAGCAATGAGCAGTTCTTC.

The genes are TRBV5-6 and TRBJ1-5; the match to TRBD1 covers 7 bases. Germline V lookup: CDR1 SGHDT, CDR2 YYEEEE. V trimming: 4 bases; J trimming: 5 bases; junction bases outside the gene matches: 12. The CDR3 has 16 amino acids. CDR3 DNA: TGTGCCAGCAGCAATAGGAAGACAGGGTTGTATCAGCCCCAGCATTTT. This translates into CASSNRKTGLYQPQHF.

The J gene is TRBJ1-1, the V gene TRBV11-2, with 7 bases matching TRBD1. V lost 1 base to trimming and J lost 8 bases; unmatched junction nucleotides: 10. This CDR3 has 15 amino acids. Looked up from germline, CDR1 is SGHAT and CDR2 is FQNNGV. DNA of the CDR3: TGTGCCAGCAGCTTAGGAACAGGGGCTTCGAGCGAAGCTTTCTTT. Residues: CASSLGTGASSEAFF.

In nucleotides, the CDR3 is TGTGCCAGCAGCTTAGGGGGGACTCCACCCCTCCACTTT. Residues: CASSLGGTPPLHF. V and J are TRBV9 and TRBJ1-6; D perhaps matches TRBD1 (6 bases). Germline V CDR1 and CDR2: SGDLS, YYNGEE. Between the trimmed V and J ends, which lost 4 bases and 11 bases, there was a span of 13 bases. The CDR3 totals 13 residues.

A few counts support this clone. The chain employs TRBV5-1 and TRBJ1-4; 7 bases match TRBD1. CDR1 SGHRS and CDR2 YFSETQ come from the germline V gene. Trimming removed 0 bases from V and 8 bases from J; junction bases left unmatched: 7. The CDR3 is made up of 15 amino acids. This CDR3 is CASSLATGRGEKLFF. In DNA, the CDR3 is TGCGCCAGCAGCTTGGCGACAGGGAGAGGCGAAAAACTGTTTTTT. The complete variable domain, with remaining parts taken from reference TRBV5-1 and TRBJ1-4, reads KAGVTQTPRYLIKTRGQQVTLSCSPISGHRSVSWYQQTPGQGLQFLFEYFSETQRNKGNFPGRFSGRQFSNSRSEMNVSTLELGDSALYLCASSLATGRGEKLFFGSGTQLSVL.

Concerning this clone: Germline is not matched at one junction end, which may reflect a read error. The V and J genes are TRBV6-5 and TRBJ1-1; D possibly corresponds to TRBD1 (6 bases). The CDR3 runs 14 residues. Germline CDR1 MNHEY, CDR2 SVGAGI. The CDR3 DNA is TGTGCCAGCACTTACGAACAGGGAAACACTGAAGCTTTCTTT. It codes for CASTYEQGNTEAFF.

Here the CDR3 DNA reads TGTGCCAGTAGTATAGCCCTTTCAGGGGGCGAGCAGTACTTC. Protein product: CASSIALSGGEQYF. V and J are TRBV19 and TRBJ2-7; 7 bases match TRBD1. The junction had 6 bases not matched to a gene; V was cut back by 1 base and J by 6 bases. Germline V gene sequence: CDR1 LNHDA, CDR2 SQIVND (reference sequence). The CDR3 spans 14 residues.

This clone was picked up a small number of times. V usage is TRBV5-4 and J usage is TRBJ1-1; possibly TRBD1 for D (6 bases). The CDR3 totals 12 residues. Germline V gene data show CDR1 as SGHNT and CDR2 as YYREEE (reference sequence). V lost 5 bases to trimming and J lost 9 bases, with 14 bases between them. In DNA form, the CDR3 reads TGTGCCAGCAGTCATCGGGACAACCAAGCTTTCTTT. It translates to CASSHRDNQAFF.

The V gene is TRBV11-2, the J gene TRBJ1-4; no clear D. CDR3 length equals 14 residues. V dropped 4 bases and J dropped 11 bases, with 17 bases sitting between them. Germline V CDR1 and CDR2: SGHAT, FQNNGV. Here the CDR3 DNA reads TGTGCCAGCAGCTCCGTCCGGACTCCTAGGAAACTGTTTTTT. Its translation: CASSSVRTPRKLFF.